The 10 T cell receptor beta chains reported below all come from one sample, sequenced in a study of OX40 agonist ivuxolimab in advanced cancers. Clones were read by immunoSEQ multiplex PCR, and TCRdb kept only the in-frame ones, dropping some. Among around 70,000 clones listed, about four fifths were seen once. The sequences come from CD4+ or CD8+ T cells sorted from blood, collected in a trial of the OX40 agonist ivuxolimab. These receptors were taken from an adult with an advanced solid tumor such as melanoma, head and neck, liver or kidney cancer.

The J gene is TRBJ2-1, the V gene TRBV14; 8 bases match TRBD2. Germline V gene data show CDR1 as SGHDN and CDR2 as FVKESK. V lost 8 bases, J lost 9 bases, and 9 bases stayed unmatched. This CDR3 comprises 13 residues. CDR3: CASVSAGEGEQFF. CDR3 nucleotide sequence: TGTGCCAGCGTCTCAGCGGGGGAAGGTGAGCAGTTCTTC.

V and J are TRBV11-2 and TRBJ2-2; D remains ambiguous. The CDR3 sequence is 18 residues long. The V gene's germline CDR1 is SGHAT and CDR2 FQNNGV. V was shortened by 3 bases and J by 2 bases, with 19 bases between the two germline ends. The CDR3 region is CASSLTPGPFFNTGELFF. The CDR3 DNA reads TGTGCCAGCAGCTTGACTCCCGGGCCTTTCTTTAACACCGGGGAGCTGTTTTTT.

The chain links TRBV28 to TRBJ2-7, with D perhaps TRBD2 (6 bases). The germline V gene encodes CDR1 MDHEN and CDR2 SYDVKM. V was cut by 4 bases and J by 2 bases, with 24 bases left in between. This CDR3 has 18 amino acids. CDR3 bases: TGTGCCAGCAGTTCTCTCATAGACCGGGACTTTCTCCCCTACGAGCAGTACGTC. As protein: CASSSLIDRDFLPYEQYV.

This clone showed up just once. The chain joins TRBV5-1 to TRBJ2-3; 9 bases map to TRBD2. CDR3 length equals 16 residues. V shed 0 bases, J shed 5 bases, and the junction held 7 bases outside the gene matches. Germline V gene lookup returns CDR1 SGHRS and CDR2 YFSETQ. CDR3 region: CASSLGLAAKGDTQYF. The CDR3 nucleotides are TGCGCCAGCAGCTTGGGACTAGCGGCGAAGGGAGATACGCAGTATTTT. Complete variable domain (other parts from reference TRBV5-1 and TRBJ2-3): KAGVTQTPRYLIKTRGQQVTLSCSPISGHRSVSWYQQTPGQGLQFLFEYFSETQRNKGNFPGRFSGRQFSNSRSEMNVSTLELGDSALYLCASSLGLAAKGDTQYFGPGTRLTVL.

This chain connects TRBV5-1 to TRBJ1-4; D may be TRBD1 (6 bases). V lost 4 bases to trimming and J lost 0 bases, with 13 bases between them. This CDR3 comprises 16 residues. Germline loops: CDR1 SGHRS, CDR2 YFSETQ. CDR3 loop: CASSRGAPATNEKLFF. DNA for the CDR3: TGCGCCAGCAGCCGGGGGGCCCCTGCAACTAATGAAAAACTGTTTTTT. The entire variable domain, with the rest obtained from reference TRBV5-1 and TRBJ1-4, is as follows: KAGVTQTPRYLIKTRGQQVTLSCSPISGHRSVSWYQQTPGQGLQFLFEYFSETQRNKGNFPGRFSGRQFSNSRSEMNVSTLELGDSALYLCASSRGAPATNEKLFFGSGTQLSVL.

The chain employs TRBV2 and TRBJ1-4, with 7 bases fitting TRBD1. CDR3 length: 14 amino acids. V was clipped by 6 bases and J by 4 bases; unmatched bases: 5. Germline loops: CDR1 SNHLY, CDR2 FYNNEI. The CDR3 nucleotides read TGTGCCAGCAGGCAGACAGGGCGTAATGAAAAACTGTTTTTT. This encodes CASRQTGRNEKLFF.

J is TRBJ2-7 and V is TRBV18; the match to TRBD2 covers 12 bases. The CDR3 extends over 16 amino acids. J gave up 5 bases and V 2 bases, and 7 bases lay outside the gene matches. The germline V gene encodes CDR1 KGHSH and CDR2 LQKENI. The CDR3 nucleotides read TGTGCCAGCTCACCAAGACTAGCGGGAGAAGGAGACGAGCAGTACTTC. It translates to CASSPRLAGEGDEQYF.

The chain combines TRBV11-2 with TRBJ2-4, with 11 nucleotides matching TRBD2. The CDR3 is 17 residues long. Trimming at V came to 5 bases and at J to 1 base, leaving 7 bases not matched to a gene. Germline-derived CDR1 and CDR2 are SGHAT and FQNNGV. For the CDR3, the DNA is TGTGCCAGCAGCGCCAGACTAGCGGGAATGGCCAAAAACATTCAGTACTTC. Encoded protein: CASSARLAGMAKNIQYF. Full variable domain (rest looked up from reference TRBV11-2 and TRBJ2-4): EAGVAQSPRYKIIEKRQSVAFWCNPISGHATLYWYQQILGQGPKLLIQFQNNGVVDDSQLPKDRFSAERLKGVDSTLKIQPAKLEDSAVYLCASSARLAGMAKNIQYFGAGTRLSVL.

The chain employs TRBV18 and TRBJ2-3; D might be TRBD1 (6 bases). The germline V and J ends were trimmed by 8 bases and 1 base, with 13 bases remaining between them. This CDR3 contains 14 residues. CDR1 and CDR2 (germline): KGHSH, LQKENI. In nucleotides, the CDR3 is TGTGCCAGCCGTGGACAGCGTGGCACAGATACGCAGTATTTT. Encoded protein: CASRGQRGTDTQYF. The full variable domain, rest sourced from reference TRBV18 and TRBJ2-3, is NAGVMQNPRHLVRRRGQEARLRCSPMKGHSHVYWYRQLPEEGLKFMVYLQKENIIDESGMPKERFSAEFPKEGPSILRIQQVVRGDSAAYFCASRGQRGTDTQYFGPGTRLTVL.

The rearrangement joins TRBV6-6 to TRBJ2-1; TRBD2 is a possible D gene (6 bases). This CDR3 is built from 16 residues. CDR1 is MNHNY, CDR2 SVGAGI, per germline (reference sequence). Trimming stripped 4 bases from V and 6 bases from J, with 19 bases between. CDR3 in amino acids: CASSSRGASPRNEQFF. The CDR3 DNA sequence: TGTGCCAGCAGTTCCCGCGGGGCTAGTCCCCGCAATGAGCAGTTCTTC.